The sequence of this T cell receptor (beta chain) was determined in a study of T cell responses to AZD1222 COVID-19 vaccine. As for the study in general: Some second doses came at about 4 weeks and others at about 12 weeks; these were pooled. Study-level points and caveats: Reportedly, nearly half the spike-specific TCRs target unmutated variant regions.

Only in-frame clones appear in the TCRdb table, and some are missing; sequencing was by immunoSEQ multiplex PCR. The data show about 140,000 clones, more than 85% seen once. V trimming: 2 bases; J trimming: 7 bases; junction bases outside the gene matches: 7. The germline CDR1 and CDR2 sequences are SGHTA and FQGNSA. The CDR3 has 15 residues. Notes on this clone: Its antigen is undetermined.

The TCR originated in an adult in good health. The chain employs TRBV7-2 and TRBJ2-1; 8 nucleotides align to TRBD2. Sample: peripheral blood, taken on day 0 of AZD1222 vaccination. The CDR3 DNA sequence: TGTGCCAGCAGCTTATTCCAGCGGGAGTTGAATGAGCAGTTCTTC. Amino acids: CASSLFQRELNEQFF. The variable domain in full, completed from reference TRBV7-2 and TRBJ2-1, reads GAGVSQSPSNKVTEKGKDVELRCDPISGHTALYWYRQSLGQGLEFLIYFQGNSAPDKSGLPSDRFSAERTGGSVSTLTIQRTQQEDSAVYLCASSLFQRELNEQFFGPGTRLTVL.